This passage covers 12 T cell receptor beta chains from one sample sequenced in a study of blood T cell repertoires in COVID-19. The assay was immunoSEQ multiplex PCR, and TCRdb's table has in-frame clones only and misses some. The sample has about 150,000 clones; 85% are singletons. Material for sequencing was PBMCs or T cells enriched from blood (not recorded which). The receptors were sampled from a woman between 40 and 55 years old who had recovered from COVID-19.

The rearrangement links TRBV6-5 to TRBJ1-1, with D unclear. The CDR3 has 12 residues. Trimming stripped 6 bases from V and 3 bases from J, with 8 bases between. Germline CDR1 MNHEY, CDR2 SVGAGI. CDR3 coding DNA: TGTGCCAGCAGAAAGGAGTACACTGAAGCTTTCTTT. This codes for CASRKEYTEAFF.

The rearrangement uses TRBV3-1 (or the pseudogene TRBV3-2) and TRBJ2-1; the D is unclear. The CDR3 has 16 residues. The germline V and J ends were trimmed by 0 bases and 4 bases, with 13 bases remaining between them. CDR1 and CDR2 (germline): LGHDT, YNNKEL (reference sequence). The CDR3 protein is CASSQEVFTVYNEQFF. In DNA form, the CDR3 reads TGTGCCAGCAGCCAAGAGGTGTTCACGGTTTACAATGAGCAGTTCTTC.

This clone was observed a single time. This sequence joins TRBV30 and TRBJ1-3; D is uncertain. The CDR3 runs 14 residues. Per the germline V gene, CDR1 is GTSNPN and CDR2 is SVGIG (reference sequence). Trimming cost V 4 bases and J 0 bases, with 10 bases left between them. This CDR3 is CAWTGSSSGNTIYF. As DNA, the CDR3 is TGTGCCTGGACCGGTTCTTCCTCTGGAAACACCATATATTTT.

J is TRBJ2-1 and V is TRBV5-4; 7 nucleotides align to TRBD2. With V trimmed by 2 bases and J by 15 bases, 11 bases remained unmatched. The CDR3 loop spans 13 amino acids. CDR1 is SGHNT and CDR2 is YYREEE in the germline V gene (reference sequence). The CDR3 here is CASSFPSGERLFF. In nucleotides, the CDR3 is TGTGCCAGCAGCTTCCCAAGCGGGGAGCGTCTGTTCTTC. Combining the CDR3 with reference TRBV5-4 and TRBJ2-1 gives the whole variable domain ETGVTQSPTHLIKTRGQQVTLRCSSQSGHNTVSWYQQALGQGPQFIFQYYREEENGRGNFPPRFSGLQFPNYSSELNVNALELDDSALYLCASSFPSGERLFFGPGTRLTVL.

The J gene is TRBJ1-5, the V gene TRBV18, with a possible D match to TRBD1 (5 bases). Trimming removed 4 bases at V and 4 bases at J, with 11 bases between. The germline gives CDR1 KGHSH, CDR2 LQKENI. This CDR3 contains 14 residues. CDR3 residues: CASSLQGTNQPQHF. CDR3 DNA sequence: TGTGCCAGCTCACTTCAAGGGACTAATCAGCCCCAGCATTTT.

The V call is TRBV29-1, the J call TRBJ2-3, with 8 bases identical to TRBD1. V dropped 4 bases and J dropped 5; count of bases not matched to a gene: 8. This CDR3 contains 14 residues. CDR1 SQVTM and CDR2 ANQGSEA come from the germline V gene. The CDR3 is CSVGGGQGRDTQYF. DNA for the CDR3: TGCAGCGTTGGGGGTGGACAGGGTAGAGATACGCAGTATTTT.

The chain is built from TRBV3-1 (or the pseudogene TRBV3-2) and TRBJ2-3, with TRBD2 matching 8 bases. Losses at the gene ends were 2 bases for V and 6 bases for J; bases not matched to a gene: 7. The CDR3 runs to 15 residues. Per germline, CDR1 LGHDT and CDR2 YNNKEL (reference sequence). The CDR3 region is CASSQSGRAQDTQYF. CDR3 nucleotides: TGTGCCAGCAGCCAAAGCGGGAGAGCCCAGGATACGCAGTATTTT.

The chain is built from TRBV4-1 and TRBJ1-6; a possible D gene is TRBD1 (6 bases). V lost 6 bases, J lost 7 bases, and 13 bases lay in between. The CDR3 is made up of 14 amino acids. Germline assignment: CDR1 MGHRA and CDR2 YSYEKL. The CDR3 bases are TGCGCCAGCAGACCGGACAGTATAAATTCACCCCTCCACTTT. Residues: CASRPDSINSPLHF.

The rearrangement links TRBV5-1 to TRBJ2-3, with 8 bases fitting TRBD1. The CDR3 extends over 15 amino acids. CDR1 is SGHRS, CDR2 YFSETQ, per germline. V gave up 0 bases and J gave up 4 bases; unmatched junction bases: 4. CDR3 sequence: CASSLGGQVSDTQYF. The CDR3 DNA is TGCGCCAGCAGCTTGGGGGGACAGGTTTCAGATACGCAGTATTTT.

The chain joins TRBV2 to TRBJ2-1; D gene ambiguous. Germline V gene sequence: CDR1 SNHLY, CDR2 FYNNEI. V was cut by 3 bases and J by 12 bases, with 12 bases left in between. The CDR3 is 12 amino acids. The CDR3 nucleotides read TGTGCCAGCAGTGAGGGTAACTATTTGCAGTTCTTC. It specifies CASSEGNYLQFF.

The gene calls are TRBV5-4 and TRBJ2-1; 10 nucleotides agree with TRBD1. The CDR3 has 17 amino acids. Germline V lookup: CDR1 SGHNT, CDR2 YYREEE (reference sequence). The V segment lost 2 bases and the J segment 7 bases; nucleotides outside the gene matches: 12. The CDR3 loop is CASSLQKGQGSRNEQFF. In DNA form, the CDR3 reads TGTGCCAGCAGCTTACAAAAGGGACAGGGGAGTAGAAATGAGCAGTTCTTC.

The CDR3: CASSARQGAGTEAFF. CDR3 coding DNA: TGTGCCAGTAGTGCCCGACAGGGGGCGGGGACTGAAGCTTTCTTT. The rearrangement joins TRBV19 to TRBJ1-1; 10 bases map to TRBD1. The CDR3 spans 15 residues. Germline V gene lookup returns CDR1 LNHDA and CDR2 SQIVND (reference sequence). V shed 5 bases, J shed 5 bases, and the junction held 8 bases outside the gene matches.